Each of the 14 T cell receptor beta chains below was sequenced from the same sample in a study of T cells expressing NK-cell markers. Each CDR3 protein gets one entry in TCRdb, which reprocessed the 5' RACE reads and gives no DNA. The sample totals fewer than 300,000 distinct CDR3 sequences. The sequencing sample was made of blood T cells: a sorted CD56 or NKG2C T cell subset, CD4+ or CD8+ T cells, or bulk PBMC T cells (not recorded which). The receptors were gathered from a woman aged 18 to 69 in good health.

The genes are TRBV4-3 and TRBJ1-6; TCRdb proposes TRBD1, but this gene call is untestable without DNA. Germline V CDR1 and CDR2: LGHNA, YSLEER. This CDR3 spans 18 amino acids. CDR3 sequence: CASSQETDSASYNSPLHF.

The CDR3 here is CASSLEGARNTEAFF. This rearrangement joins TRBV11-2 to TRBJ1-1; TCRdb picks TRBD1, but there is no DNA to check that call. The CDR3 totals 15 residues. In germline, CDR1 is SGHAT, CDR2 FQNNGV.

The chain recombines TRBV20-1 with TRBJ1-1; TCRdb's D call of TRBD1 is untestable without DNA. This CDR3 is built from 15 residues. Germline values: CDR1 DFQATT, CDR2 SNEGSKA (reference sequence). CDR3 amino acids: CSAREVGTFSTEAFF.

The CDR3: CPSSPRFRSSYNSPLHF. V usage is TRBV27 and J usage is TRBJ1-6. The CDR3 consists of 17 residues. The germline CDR1 and CDR2 sequences are MNHEY and SMNVEV (reference sequence).

V gene TRBV20-1 combines with J gene TRBJ1-1. The CDR3 runs 14 residues. Germline loops: CDR1 DFQATT, CDR2 SNEGSKA (reference sequence). The CDR3: CSARTSAGSTEAFF.

The chain recombines TRBV10-3 with TRBJ1-2; TCRdb proposes TRBD1, but this gene call is untestable without DNA. This CDR3 has 12 residues. From germline, CDR1 is ENHRY and CDR2 SYGVKD. CDR3 loop: CAIREGQYGYTF.

The chain has TRBV5-1 and TRBJ2-2. The CDR3 has 13 residues. CDR1 and CDR2 (germline): SGHRS, YFSETQ. The CDR3 region is CASSLAGSVELFF.

This chain uses TRBV5-6 with TRBJ2-7; absent DNA, TCRdb's TRBD1 call cannot be checked. The CDR3 extends over 13 amino acids. Germline assignment: CDR1 SGHDT and CDR2 YYEEEE. The CDR3 loop reads CASTRVGSYEQYF.

The chain is built from TRBV12-3 or TRBV12-4 and TRBJ2-5; without DNA, the TCRdb call of TRBD2 cannot be checked. The CDR3 has 16 residues. The CDR3 here is CASRLLRDYGAETQYF.

The chain couples TRBV6-2 or TRBV6-3 to TRBJ2-1; absent DNA, TCRdb's TRBD2 call cannot be checked. There are 13 residues in the CDR3. CDR1 MNHEY and CDR2 SVGEGT come from the germline V gene. CDR3 amino acids: CASRGGLYFEQFF.

The J gene is TRBJ2-1, the V gene TRBV4-3; TCRdb's D call of TRBD2 is untestable without DNA. Germline values: CDR1 LGHNA, CDR2 YSLEER. The CDR3 extends over 13 amino acids. The CDR3: CASSQGSSGRQFF.

The genes are TRBV6-5 and TRBJ2-3; there is no DNA to check the TCRdb D call of TRBD2. Germline values: CDR1 MNHEY, CDR2 SVGAGI. CDR3 length: 16 amino acids. The CDR3 sequence: CASSYSPSANTDTQYF.

The genes are TRBV6-1 and TRBJ1-4; TCRdb indicates TRBD1, and absent DNA this call remains unverified. This CDR3 contains 17 residues. Germline V gene sequence: CDR1 MNHNS, CDR2 SASEGT. This CDR3 reads CASSVAPRRDPNEKLFF.

J is TRBJ1-4 and V is TRBV20-1; TCRdb returns TRBD1, unconfirmable since there is no DNA. Germline lookup yields CDR1 DFQATT and CDR2 SNEGSKA (reference sequence). The CDR3 spans 12 residues. CDR3 amino acids: CSPRRPSGQLFF.